The subject of this entry is one T cell receptor beta chain. This sample stems from a study of blood T cell repertoires in COVID-19. Authors' analysis steps: Using reference gene primer amplification, nucleated cell counts were estimated. TCRdb's copy holds only in-frame clones and misses some; the assay was immunoSEQ multiplex PCR. Clone size and V and J calls were adopted from that table, with D and trimming inferred from the DNA. The top ten hold 2.6% of the sample, which has approximately 75,000 clones, roughly 70% seen once. The V gene end was trimmed by 0 bases and the J gene end by 5 bases; junction bases not matched to a gene: 1. CDR1 SGHNT and CDR2 YYREEE come from the germline V gene (reference sequence). This CDR3 is 13 amino acids long.

The receptor was isolated from a human donor with acute or convalescent COVID-19. The donor label of this sample is uncertain. The sample was peripheral blood. The chain is built from TRBV5-4 and TRBJ2-7; 8 positions agree with TRBD1. This chain's CDR3 is CASSLDRGDEQYF. Here the CDR3 DNA reads TGTGCCAGCAGCTTGGACAGGGGGGACGAGCAGTACTTC.